A single sample gave rise to the 7 T cell receptor beta chains below, sequenced in a study of glioma-infiltrating T cells. The iRepertoire nested amplicon-rescue multiplex PCR amplified TCR alpha and beta CDR3s from RNA. Each CDR3 protein is one row after TCRdb ran MiXCR on the multiplex PCR reads. The sample gives about 380,000 distinct CDR3 sequences, 41% of which show up once; around 12% is in the top ten. Sequencing was done on a sample of glioma tissue, nonneoplastic brain tissue, or PBMCs (not recorded which). These receptors all stem from a human donor with low-grade glioma or glioblastoma, undergoing nonglioma brain surgery, or in good health (not recorded which).

The chain recombines TRBV11-2 with TRBJ2-3; no definite D call. Germline CDR1 SGHAT, CDR2 FQNNGV. V was trimmed by 5 bases and J by 3 bases, leaving 15 bases between them. The CDR3 spans 15 residues. In nucleotides, the CDR3 is TGTGCCAGCAGCCGCCCCCCTAACGGGACAGATACGCAGTATTTT. It translates to CASSRPPNGTDTQYF. The complete variable domain, with remaining parts taken from reference TRBV11-2 and TRBJ2-3, reads EAGVAQSPRYKIIEKRQSVAFWCNPISGHATLYWYQQILGQGPKLLIQFQNNGVVDDSQLPKDRFSAERLKGVDSTLKIQPAKLEDSAVYLCASSRPPNGTDTQYFGPGTRLTVL.

With respect to this clonotype: This sequence may be a read error, since a much larger clone differs from it by one base. This rearrangement joins TRBV7-2 to TRBJ1-2; 9 bases align to TRBD1. Germline lookup yields CDR1 SGHTA and CDR2 FQGNSA. The ends lost 3 bases at V and 4 bases at J; junction bases unmatched: 6. The CDR3 is made up of 15 amino acids. The CDR3 region is CASSFGTGIGYGYTF. In DNA form, the CDR3 reads TGTGCCAGCAGCTTCGGGACAGGGATAGGCTATGGCTACACCTTC. Together with reference TRBV7-2 and TRBJ1-2, the CDR3 gives the full variable domain: GAGVSQSPSNKVTEKGKDVELRCDPISGHTALYWYRQSLGQGLEFLIYFQGNSAPDKSGLPSDRFSAERTGGSVSTLTIQRTQQEDSAVYLCASSFGTGIGYGYTFGSGTRLTVV.

With regard to this clonotype: A much larger clone differs from this one at a single base, so this may be a read error. The chain carries TRBV4-3 and TRBJ1-1, with D possibly TRBD1 on 5 matching bases. The CDR3 is made up of 14 amino acids. CDR1 LGHNA and CDR2 YSLEER come from the germline V gene. In DNA, the CDR3 is TGCGCCAGCAGCCAAGGACAGACGAACACTGAAGCTTTATTT. As protein: CASSQGQTNTEALF.

This rearrangement joins TRBV7-2 to TRBJ2-1; no firm D call. Germline CDR1 reads SGHTA; CDR2 reads FQGNSA. This CDR3 comprises 14 residues. V shed 3 bases and J shed 1 base, with 7 bases lying between them. As DNA, the CDR3 is TGTGCCAGCAGCTTGCGGATTTCCTACAATGAGCAGTTCTTC. The encoded protein is CASSLRISYNEQFF.

At least ten counts were recorded for this clonotype. V usage is TRBV20-1 and J usage is TRBJ1-1; D is ambiguous. CDR1 is DFQATT and CDR2 is SNEGSKA in the germline V gene (reference sequence). V lost 6 bases and J 1 base, leaving 12 bases between the germline ends. The CDR3 length is 13 residues. This chain's CDR3 is CSADPRGNTEAFF. The CDR3 DNA is TGCAGTGCAGACCCTCGGGGGAACACTGAAGCTTTCTTT.

CDR3 nucleotide sequence: TGTGCCAGCAGCTTAAGTGGGGACATCTACTATGGCTACACCTTC. It translates to CASSLSGDIYYGYTF. The chain joins TRBV7-9 to TRBJ1-2, with D perhaps matching TRBD1 (6 bases). V was shortened by 2 bases and J by 3 bases, with 13 bases between the two germline ends. Per germline, CDR1 SEHNR and CDR2 FQNEAQ (reference sequence). The CDR3 spans 15 residues.

This chain connects TRBV28 to TRBJ2-7; 7 bases match TRBD2. CDR1 and CDR2 from the germline V gene are MDHEN and SYDVKM. This CDR3 has 15 residues. Trimming at V came to 3 bases and at J to 6 bases, leaving 11 bases not matched to a gene. The CDR3 nucleotides are TGTGCCAGCAGTTTCTGGGCGGGAGCTAGAGGCGAGCAGTACTTC. Residues: CASSFWAGARGEQYF.